The clone carrying this T cell receptor (beta chain) was seen a single time. As yet, its antigen is unknown. The CDR3 runs 15 residues. The V gene end was trimmed by 7 bases and the J gene end by 9 bases; junction bases not matched to a gene: 15. In germline, CDR1 is SGHTA, CDR2 FQGNSA. This record belongs to a study of cytomegalovirus exposure and HLA in healthy donors. Study observations and caveats: CMV serostatus was the sole immune exposure information available. Earlier analysis yielded a pattern in which most TCR beta V segments were productive about 90% or about 30% of the time.

Both 60 Vbeta primers and 13 Jbeta primers went into the PCR. Per the authors' pipeline: Unique TCR beta chains numbered around 80 million in a later analysis, with roughly 11 million shared. Measured with immunoSEQ multiplex PCR; TCRdb has only the in-frame clones, and not every one. D and trimming were read from the DNA, whereas the V and J calls and clone size are those reported in that table. The table includes under 80,000 clones, 65% to 70% detected once. The sequencing input was PBMCs. J is TRBJ2-1 and V is TRBV7-2; the match to TRBD2 covers 7 bases. The receptor was derived from a woman aged 30 to 39 in good health and CMV-seronegative. CDR3 residues: CASTPNRRGESEQFF. CDR3 nucleotides: TGTGCCAGCACCCCCAATAGACGGGGGGAGAGTGAGCAGTTCTTC.